These 8 T cell receptor beta chains were all obtained from the same sample, sequenced in a study of tumor-infiltrating lymphocytes in primary liver carcinoma. Co-extraction of RNA and DNA was performed on about 18-33 mg of unsorted bulk tissue. TCR beta cDNA was made from 500 ng total RNA with a constant-region primer. Three-round nested multiplex PCR performed with slightly modified ARM-PCR produced the TCR beta libraries. The study ran its first two PCR rounds for roughly 9 cycles each, using TRBV1-TRBV30 forward primers and a C-beta reverse primer. TCRdb re-analysed the multiplex PCR reads in MiXCR, keeping a single row per CDR3 protein. The sample includes approximately 110,000 distinct CDR3 sequences, 64% seen only once; the top ten take less than 10%. The sample taken for sequencing was liver tumor tissue from sampling region 3. This sample's subset: tumor region T3, left-lateral pole. Every receptor here comes from a woman aged 60-70 years with primary liver carcinoma and hepatitis B virus infection.

Comments on this clonotype: This may come from a read error, since a much larger clone is one base off. This chain links TRBV6-6 with TRBJ2-3; 8 nucleotides align to TRBD1. Germline-derived CDR1 and CDR2 are MNHNY and SVGAGI (reference sequence). This CDR3 is 14 amino acids long. The CDR3 is CASSYMDRADMQYF. The CDR3 nucleotides read TGTGCCAGCAGTTACATGGACAGGGCAGATATGCAGTATTTT.

In the case of this clonotype: This may arise from a read error, as a much more abundant clone is one base away. This chain joins TRBV4-2 and TRBJ2-2; D might be TRBD2 (6 bases). The germline CDR1 and CDR2 sequences are LGHNA and YNFKEQ. The CDR3 sequence is 15 residues long. CDR3 bases: TGTACCAGCAGCCAGGGCGGGATCTCGGCCGGGGAGCTGTTTTTT. It specifies CTSSQGGISAGELFF.

V gene TRBV11-3 combines with J gene TRBJ2-1; D is undetermined. The CDR3 spans 14 residues. V shed 5 bases and J shed 13 bases, with 21 bases lying between them. Germline V gene sequence: CDR1 SGHNT, CDR2 YENEEA. The CDR3 here is CASSRLNGVEPQFF. As DNA, the CDR3 is TGTGCCAGCAGCCGGCTGAATGGGGTAGAGCCACAGTTCTTC.

This clonotype appeared many times. V is TRBV29-1 and J is TRBJ2-5, with 7 bases aligning to TRBD1. This CDR3 region has 12 residues. Trimming removed 5 bases from V and 3 bases from J; junction bases left unmatched: 3. Germline V gene data show CDR1 as SQVTM and CDR2 as ANQGSEA. DNA of the CDR3: TGCAGCGTTAGGACAGGCGAAGAGACCCAGTACTTC. This codes for CSVRTGEETQYF.

This clonotype was seen more than once but under ten times. One base away lies a much larger clone, so this may be a sequencing read error. Because the CDR3 is missing its conserved closing phenylalanine or tryptophan, this is likely a read error. The chain couples TRBV29-1 to TRBJ2-3, with D hard to call. V gave up 5 bases and J gave up 1 base, with 10 bases separating them. The CDR3 is made up of 13 amino acids. The germline CDR1 and CDR2 sequences are SQVTM and ANQGSEA. CDR3 nucleotides: TGCAGCGTTCGCCTTGGGGGCACAGATACGCAGTATGTT. This codes for CSVRLGGTDTQYV.

Ten or more counts support this clonotype. This chain connects TRBV29-1 to TRBJ2-7; no definite D call. The CDR3 spans 14 residues. CDR1 SQVTM and CDR2 ANQGSEA come from the germline V gene. V lost 2 bases and J 0 bases, leaving 11 bases between the germline ends. CDR3 residues: CSVEPYSDSYEQYF. DNA of the CDR3: TGCAGCGTTGAACCCTACAGCGACTCCTACGAGCAGTACTTC.

A remark on this clonotype: The CDR3 end shows no conserved phenylalanine or tryptophan, and so a read error is likely. This chain links TRBV28 with TRBJ1-5; D is undetermined. The CDR3 covers 12 residues. Trimming pared 2 bases from V and 6 bases from J, leaving 5 bases between. The germline CDR1 and CDR2 sequences are MDHEN and SYDVKM. CDR3 nucleotides: TGTGCCAGCAGTTTAATTTCTCAGCCCCAGCATTCT. It is translated as CASSLISQPQHS.

On this clonotype: The CDR3 carries no conserved terminal phenylalanine or tryptophan, so it likely arises from a read error. Because the CDR3's place on the DNA is in doubt, the DNA is left out and the CDR3 is given as listed by TCRdb. The rearrangement joins TRBV28 to TRBJ2-7. The CDR3 is made up of 12 amino acids, end residues included. Germline V gives CDR1 MDHEN, CDR2 SYDVKM. This chain's CDR3 is CASSGNSYEQYY.